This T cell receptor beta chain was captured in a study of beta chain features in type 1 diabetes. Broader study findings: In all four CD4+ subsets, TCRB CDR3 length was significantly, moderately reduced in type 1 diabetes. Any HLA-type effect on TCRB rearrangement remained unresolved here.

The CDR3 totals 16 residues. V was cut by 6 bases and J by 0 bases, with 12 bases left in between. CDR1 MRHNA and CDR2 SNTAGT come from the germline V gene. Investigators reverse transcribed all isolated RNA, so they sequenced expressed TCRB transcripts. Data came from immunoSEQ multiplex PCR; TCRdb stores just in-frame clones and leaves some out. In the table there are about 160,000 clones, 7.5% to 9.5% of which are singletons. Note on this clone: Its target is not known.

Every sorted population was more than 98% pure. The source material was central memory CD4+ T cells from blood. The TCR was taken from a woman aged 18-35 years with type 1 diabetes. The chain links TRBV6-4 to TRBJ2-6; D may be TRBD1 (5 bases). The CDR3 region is CASSPRQSSGANVLTF. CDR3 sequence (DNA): TGTGCCAGCAGCCCTAGACAGTCCTCTGGGGCCAACGTCCTGACTTTC.